The present entry profiles one TCR beta chain with its context. This clone was observed a few times. Its cognate antigen has yet to be identified. An end of the junction differs from the germline gene, which may be a read error. The data originate from a study of blood T cell repertoires in COVID-19 (dated by TCRdb to 2020 to 2022). As for the study more broadly: Samples covering the acute and convalescent phases of COVID-19 were provided by collaborators in the United States, Italy and Spain. Subjects who had been exposed to COVID-19, were actively infected with it, or had recovered from it provided the deeply sampled blood TCRbeta repertoires that made up the dataset. The repertoires were made available in a free public database intended to serve as a resource for research on the immune response to SARS-CoV-2. Samples were obtained from the ongoing ImmuneRACE study (first 160 participants) and from over 1,000 subjects provided by 6 global collaborators. Where HLA class I and class II types were available, the types were taken from metadata supplied by the sample provider, not from assay-based typing. The material from the prospective study consisted of cDNA or gDNA derived from T cells, B-cell-depleted T cells, or PBMCs. Sample metadata almost always included a de-identified subject ID, COVID-19 status, age in years and sex.

TCRbeta CDR3 regions were amplified from genomic DNA using the immunoSEQ Assay, a bias-controlled multiplex PCR. Concerning the study's data processing: Within the assay, amplification of reference gene primers was used to estimate how many nucleated cells each sample contained. To quantify the absolute abundance of each unique TCRbeta CDR3 rearrangement, sequence reads were collapsed and filtered. Productive Simpson clonality was computed per sample as the square root of Simpson's diversity index over productive rearrangements. Here the immuneACCESS table is served through TCRdb, limited to in-frame sequences with V and J called. Missing clones are a known gap in these copies; in checked studies unresolved V genes cover under half, and the rest lacks a known reason. The DNA gave D and trimming, while V, J and clone size come from that table. Counted in this sample were approximately 10,000 clones; around 86% of them appeared once. In total, the top ten clones hold 6.5% to 8.5% of the sample.

Points the paper makes about the study in general: Clinical and demographic metadata were provided uncurated, with the amount varying by source and participant.

Each collaborating institution followed its own protocols to collect whole blood in K2EDTA tubes. For TCRbeta analysis, collaborator samples were shipped as frozen whole blood, as isolated PBMCs, or as DNA extracted from either sample type. The CDR3 holds 13 amino acids from the cysteine to the phenylalanine. Left in the record is the CDR3 DNA by itself, 39 bases read in frame from the first base. CDR1 SEHNR and CDR2 FQNEAQ are derived from the germline V gene (reference sequence). The clonotype originates from a human donor in a cohort sampled during active COVID-19. The sequencing input was peripheral blood. This sequence uses TRBV7-9 and TRBJ2-7, and possibly TRBD1, on 5 matching bases. At the DNA level, the sequence is TGTGCCAGCAGCTCTTCGACAGTAGATATCTTAGACTTC. Its protein is CASSSSTVDILDF.